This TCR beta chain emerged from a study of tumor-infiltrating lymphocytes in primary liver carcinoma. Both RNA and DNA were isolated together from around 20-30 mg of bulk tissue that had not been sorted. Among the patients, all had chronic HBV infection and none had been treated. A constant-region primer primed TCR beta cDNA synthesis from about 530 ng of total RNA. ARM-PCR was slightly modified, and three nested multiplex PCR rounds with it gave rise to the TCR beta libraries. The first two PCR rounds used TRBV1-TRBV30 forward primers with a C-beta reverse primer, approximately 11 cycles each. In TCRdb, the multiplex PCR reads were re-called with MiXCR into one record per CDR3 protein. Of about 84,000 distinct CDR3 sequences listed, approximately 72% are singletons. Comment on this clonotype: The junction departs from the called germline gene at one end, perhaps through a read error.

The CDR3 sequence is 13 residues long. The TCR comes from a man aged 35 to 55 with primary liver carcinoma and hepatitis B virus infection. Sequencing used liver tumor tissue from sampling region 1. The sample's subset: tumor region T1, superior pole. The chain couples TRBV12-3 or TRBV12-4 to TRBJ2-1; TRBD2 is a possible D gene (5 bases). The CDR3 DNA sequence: TGTGTCAGCAGTCCGAGTAGCGCCAATAAGCAGTTCTTC. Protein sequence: CVSSPSSANKQFF.